The entry that follows covers one TCR beta chain sequence. This CDR3 comprises 15 residues. The germline V and J ends were trimmed by 2 bases and 4 bases, with 11 bases remaining between them. CDR1 SEHNR and CDR2 FQNEAQ come from the germline V gene (reference sequence). This entry is derived from a study of PD-L1 blockade in urothelial cancer. Synthetic TCR analog templates were spiked into all PCRs individually. Some clones are missing from TCRdb's copy, which holds only in-frame ones; the method was immunoSEQ multiplex PCR. The sample includes 90,000 to 120,000 clones, roughly 84% seen only once; the top ten take about 2.4%.

The chain links TRBV7-9 to TRBJ1-4; no firm D call. The TCR originated in a man over 45 with urothelial cancer. The sequences come from PBMCs, collected around atezolizumab (anti-PD-L1) treatment. The CDR3 nucleotides are TGTGCCAGCAGCTTACTGTCAGGCGATAATGAAAAACTGTTTTTT. Residues: CASSLLSGDNEKLFF.